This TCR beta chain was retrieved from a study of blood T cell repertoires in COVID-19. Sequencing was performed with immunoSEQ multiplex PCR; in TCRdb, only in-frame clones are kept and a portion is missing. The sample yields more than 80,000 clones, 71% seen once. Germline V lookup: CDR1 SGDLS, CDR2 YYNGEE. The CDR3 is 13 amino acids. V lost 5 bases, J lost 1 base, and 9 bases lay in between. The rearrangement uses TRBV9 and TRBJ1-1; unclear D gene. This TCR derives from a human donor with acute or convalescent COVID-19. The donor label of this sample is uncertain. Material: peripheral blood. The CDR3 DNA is TGTGCCAGCAGGGAGGCCGGGAACACTGAAGCTTTCTTT. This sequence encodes CASREAGNTEAFF.